The table lists the clone carrying this TCR beta chain with a few counts. This sample was included in a study of blood T cell repertoires in COVID-19. At the level of the study: Sources were T cells, B-cell-depleted T cells, or PBMCs; the material itself was cDNA or gDNA.

Data came from immunoSEQ multiplex PCR; TCRdb stores just in-frame clones and leaves some out. The sample holds some 150,000 clones, around four fifths seen once. The ends were cut back, 2 bases at V and 2 bases at J, with 7 bases in the middle. The CDR3 extends over 14 amino acids. Per germline, CDR1 SNHLY and CDR2 FYNNEI. The material sequenced was peripheral blood. The chain couples TRBV2 to TRBJ1-5; TRBD1 is a possible D gene (5 bases). The TCR comes from a woman older than 75 with acute or convalescent COVID-19. This CDR3 reads CASSEQGGNQPQHF. CDR3 coding DNA: TGTGCCAGCAGTGAACAGGGCGGCAATCAGCCCCAGCATTTT. The full variable domain, in which reference TRBV2 and TRBJ1-5 provide the parts outside the CDR3, is EPEVTQTPSHQVTQMGQEVILRCVPISNHLYFYWYRQILGQKVEFLVSFYNNEISEKSEIFDDQFSVERPDGSNFTLKIRSTKLEDSAMYFCASSEQGGNQPQHFGDGTRLSIL.